One sample yielded the 24 T cell receptor beta chains listed below, sequenced in a study of T cell repertoires in cytomegalovirus infection. TCRdb independently ran MiXCR on the reads; one entry per CDR3 protein. The sample records approximately 180,000 distinct CDR3 sequences, about a sixth being singletons. The sequenced sample consisted of CD8+ T cells from PBMCs. The receptors come from a human donor in good health (CMV status not recorded). Some clones in this sample may be carry-over from other donors' samples.

The chain uses TRBV14 and TRBJ2-7; the match to TRBD1 covers 8 bases. The germline V gene has CDR1 SGHDN and CDR2 FVKESK. J lost 6 bases, V lost 6 bases, and 10 bases had no gene match. This CDR3 is built from 14 residues. The DNA for the CDR3 is TGTGCCAGCAGTTCGAGGACAGGGTCGGTCGAGCAGTACTTC. Translating gives CASSSRTGSVEQYF.

The chain links TRBV7-9 to TRBJ1-2; D remains unclear. Germline-derived CDR1 and CDR2 are SEHNR and FQNEAQ (reference sequence). This CDR3 spans 13 amino acids. Trimming took 5 bases from V and 5 from J, leaving 12 bases between them. DNA for the CDR3: TGTGCCAGCAGCCCCAGAGGTGTTTATGGCTACACCTTC. Translating gives CASSPRGVYGYTF.

The chain has TRBV7-6 and TRBJ2-2, with TRBD2 matching 7 bases. V trimming: 3 bases; J trimming: 6 bases; junction bases outside the gene matches: 13. CDR1 SGHVS and CDR2 FNYEAQ come from the germline V gene. CDR3 length: 17 amino acids. The CDR3 loop reads CASSLDVQGGGPGELFF. DNA of the CDR3: TGTGCCAGCAGCTTGGACGTTCAAGGCGGGGGTCCCGGGGAGCTGTTTTTT.

This clonotype was detected a few times. The chain links TRBV7-2 to TRBJ1-6, with a tentative D call TRBD1 (5 bases). In germline, CDR1 is SGHTA, CDR2 FQGNSA. V lost 6 bases and J lost 8, with 17 bases in between. This CDR3 comprises 15 residues. DNA of the CDR3: TGTGCCAGCAGGGGGGGGGGTCAAACCTATTCACCCCTCCACTTT. Its protein is CASRGGGQTYSPLHF. The complete variable domain, with remaining parts taken from reference TRBV7-2 and TRBJ1-6, reads GAGVSQSPSNKVTEKGKDVELRCDPISGHTALYWYRQSLGQGLEFLIYFQGNSAPDKSGLPSDRFSAERTGGSVSTLTIQRTQQEDSAVYLCASRGGGQTYSPLHFGNGTRLTVT.

V and J are TRBV5-5 and TRBJ2-7; 7 bases align to TRBD1. The V gene end was trimmed by 2 bases and the J gene end by 0 bases; junction bases not matched to a gene: 8. This CDR3 region has 16 residues. Germline V gene data show CDR1 as SGHKS and CDR2 as YYEKEE (reference sequence). The CDR3 here is CASSFTDRTPSYEQYF. As DNA, the CDR3 is TGTGCCAGCAGCTTCACGGACAGGACCCCCTCCTACGAGCAGTACTTC.

The genes are TRBV6-5 and TRBJ2-3; D may match TRBD1 or TRBD2 (6 bases each). With 0 bases removed from V and 2 bases from J, the gap between germline ends came to 12 bases. Germline values: CDR1 MNHEY, CDR2 SVGAGI. The CDR3 is 16 amino acids. Here the CDR3 reads CASSYSGGHYTDTQYF. The CDR3 DNA follows: TGTGCCAGCAGTTACTCCGGGGGACACTACACAGATACGCAGTATTTT.

This clonotype was observed a few times. The chain uses TRBV28 and TRBJ1-5; a weak D match, TRBD1 (6 bases). Germline V gives CDR1 MDHEN, CDR2 SYDVKM. The CDR3 runs to 18 residues. Trimming took off 5 bases at V and 1 base at J, with 21 bases between the two ends. The chain's CDR3 is CASSPATLIGGSNQPQHF. DNA of the CDR3: TGTGCCAGCAGTCCCGCCACCCTAATAGGGGGAAGCAATCAGCCCCAGCATTTT.

The chain carries TRBV7-9 and TRBJ1-2, with TRBD1 matching over 10 bases. Trimming removed 5 bases from V and 4 bases from J; junction bases left unmatched: 7. The CDR3 runs to 15 residues. Germline CDR1 reads SEHNR; CDR2 reads FQNEAQ (reference sequence). This CDR3 is CASSGTGAQGYGYTF. The CDR3 bases are TGTGCCAGCAGCGGGACAGGGGCCCAAGGCTATGGCTACACCTTC.

This clonotype was picked up many times. The chain combines TRBV7-8 with TRBJ1-5, with 8 bases identical to TRBD1. The germline V gene has CDR1 SGHVS and CDR2 FQNEAQ. This CDR3 region has 15 residues. Trimming cost V 1 base and J 3 bases; bases outside gene matches: 2. The chain's CDR3 is CASSLVGQVNQPQHF. As DNA, the CDR3 is TGTGCCAGCAGCTTAGTGGGACAGGTCAATCAGCCCCAGCATTTT.

This clonotype was counted many times. This chain uses TRBV4-1 with TRBJ2-1; the match to TRBD2 covers 8 bases. This CDR3 contains 17 residues. Germline trimming cut 0 bases from V and 4 bases from J; bases unmatched to any gene: 8. Per germline, CDR1 MGHRA and CDR2 YSYEKL. CDR3 region: CASSQDGERGFYNEQFF. The CDR3 nucleotides are TGCGCCAGCAGCCAAGACGGAGAGCGGGGGTTTTACAATGAGCAGTTCTTC.

This chain joins TRBV12-3 or TRBV12-4 and TRBJ2-7, with D unclear. The V gene lost 5 bases and the J gene lost 0 bases, with 8 bases spanning the gap. This CDR3 is built from 13 residues. CDR3 coding DNA: TGTGCCAGCAGTGGATCGATCTCCTACGAGCAGTACTTC. As protein: CASSGSISYEQYF.

The genes are TRBV6-2 or TRBV6-3 and TRBJ1-6, with 8 bases identical to TRBD1. The CDR3 contains 18 residues. V gave up 6 bases and J gave up 0 bases; unmatched junction bases: 10. The germline V gene has CDR1 MNHEY and CDR2 SVGEGT. In DNA, the CDR3 is TGTGCCAGCAGCTCTGACAGGGGACGGAGCTCCTATAATTCACCCCTCCACTTT. This encodes CASSSDRGRSSYNSPLHF.

In its sample, this clonotype was seen a few times. This chain's CDR3 is CASTDSYNEQFF. CDR3 sequence (DNA): TGTGCCAGCACCGACAGTTACAATGAGCAGTTCTTC. This chain connects TRBV7-9 to TRBJ2-1; possibly TRBD1 for D (5 bases). CDR1 and CDR2 (germline): SEHNR, FQNEAQ (reference sequence). The CDR3 runs to 12 residues. V was pared by 7 bases and J by 4 bases, with 8 bases between.

The rearrangement links TRBV28 to TRBJ1-5; the D gene is possibly TRBD1 (5 bases). Trimming took 0 bases from V and 5 from J, leaving 11 bases between them. The CDR3 extends over 15 amino acids. Germline V lookup: CDR1 MDHEN, CDR2 SYDVKM. The CDR3 loop reads CASSLWEGPDQPQHF. CDR3 DNA: TGTGCCAGCAGTTTATGGGAGGGGCCCGATCAGCCCCAGCATTTT.

This clonotype was seen a handful of times. This chain joins TRBV25-1 and TRBJ2-7; 9 positions agree with TRBD1. CDR1 is MGHDK, CDR2 SYGVNS, per germline. The J segment lost 0 bases and the V segment lost 3 bases, leaving 9 bases of the junction unmatched. The CDR3 loop spans 17 amino acids. This CDR3 is CASSDNPGQGLSYEQYF. CDR3 DNA sequence: TGTGCCAGCAGTGATAATCCGGGACAGGGCCTCTCCTACGAGCAGTACTTC.

CDR3 region: CASRSNYGYTF. CDR3 nucleotides: TGTGCCAGCAGATCTAACTATGGCTACACCTTC. The chain joins TRBV27 to TRBJ1-2; D call uncertain. Germline V lookup: CDR1 MNHEY, CDR2 SMNVEV (reference sequence). The CDR3 is 11 amino acids. Trimming cost V 6 bases and J 0 bases, with 2 bases left between them.

This clonotype was seen a few times. V is TRBV7-2 and J is TRBJ2-7, with 9 bases aligning to TRBD2. This CDR3 comprises 17 residues. In germline, CDR1 is SGHTA, CDR2 FQGNSA. J was trimmed by 1 base and V by 4 bases; bases with no gene match: 11. The CDR3: CASSSPPAGGRSYEQYF. CDR3 in DNA: TGTGCCAGCAGCTCACCCCCGGCGGGGGGGAGGTCCTACGAGCAGTACTTC.

This clonotype was recorded many times. The chain has TRBV12-3 or TRBV12-4 and TRBJ2-1, with a tentative D call TRBD2 (6 bases). V was shortened by 6 bases and J by 7 bases, with 19 bases between the two germline ends. This CDR3 contains 15 residues. Written as DNA, the CDR3 is TGTGCCAGCAGCCTCGGGACTCAGATGTGGAATGAGCAGTTCTTC. Its protein is CASSLGTQMWNEQFF.

This clonotype occurred a few times. The chain recombines TRBV10-3 with TRBJ1-1, with D hard to call. CDR1 and CDR2 from the germline V gene are ENHRY and SYGVKD. CDR3 size: 17 residues. The ends were cut back, 1 base at V and 1 base at J, with 16 bases in the middle. CDR3 in DNA: TGTGCCATCAGTGAGTTCTCCCCCGACGCCTCGAACACTGAAGCTTTCTTT. This gives the protein CAISEFSPDASNTEAFF.

The chain has TRBV13 and TRBJ2-7; TRBD1 matches at 9 bases. V dropped 2 bases and J dropped 6; count of bases not matched to a gene: 8. This CDR3 contains 15 residues. From germline, CDR1 is PRHDT and CDR2 FYEKMQ (reference sequence). The CDR3 region has the DNA TGTGCCAGCAGCTTATTGCAGGACAGGGGACGCGAGCAGTACTTC. Amino acids: CASSLLQDRGREQYF.

This clonotype was seen a few times. The V call is TRBV5-8, the J call TRBJ2-2; 13 positions agree with TRBD2. Germline V CDR1 and CDR2: SGHTS, YDEGEE. V lost 4 bases and J lost 5; bases outside the gene matches: 8. This CDR3 has 17 residues. Here the CDR3 DNA reads TGTGCCAGCAGCCGCGGACTAGCGGGGGTCGGGACCGGGGAGCTGTTTTTT. Translating it yields CASSRGLAGVGTGELFF.

This clonotype was seen at least ten times. The gene calls are TRBV28 and TRBJ2-1; tentative D call: TRBD1 (5 bases). The germline CDR1 and CDR2 sequences are MDHEN and SYDVKM. There are 14 residues in the CDR3. The V end was cut by 7 bases, the J end by 0 bases, with 10 bases between. CDR3: CASNRQSSYNEQFF. The CDR3 region has the DNA TGTGCCAGCAACCGACAGAGCTCCTACAATGAGCAGTTCTTC.

This clonotype was picked up a small number of times. This chain connects TRBV4-1 to TRBJ2-7, with D hard to call. The germline V and J ends were trimmed by 4 bases and 7 bases, with 14 bases remaining between them. The CDR3 sequence is 13 residues long. Germline assignment: CDR1 MGHRA and CDR2 YSYEKL. As DNA, the CDR3 is TGCGCCAGCAGCCCCGGCTTTGACCGGGAGCAGTACTTC. Amino acids: CASSPGFDREQYF.

The CDR3 nucleotides are TGTGCCACCAGCAGCCCCCCTGGCGGCTACACCTTC. Translated: CATSSPPGGYTF. The chain combines TRBV15 with TRBJ1-2; the D is unclear. The CDR3 has 12 amino acids. The V gene's germline CDR1 is LNHNV and CDR2 YYDKDF (reference sequence). The V end was cut by 3 bases, the J end by 8 bases, with 10 bases between.